A single sample gave rise to the 25 T cell receptor beta chains below, sequenced in a study of blood T cells in healthy people across ages. Next came a second PCR, run for about 7 to 12 cycles, which used a sample-barcoded 5' primer along with a J-beta primer mix. TCRdb passed the 5' RACE reads through MiXCR, listing each CDR3 protein once. The sample contains 1.2 million to 1.5 million distinct CDR3 sequences, about 40% of which appear only once. Specimen: blood. These TCRs come from a young woman in good health.

This clonotype appeared a few times. V is TRBV20-1 and J is TRBJ1-2, with 8 bases that match TRBD1. The CDR3 sequence is 14 residues long. J gave up 7 bases and V 4 bases, and 11 bases lay outside the gene matches. The germline CDR1 and CDR2 sequences are DFQATT and SNEGSKA (reference sequence). The CDR3 loop is CSATTDREAAGYTF. The CDR3 DNA follows: TGCAGTGCTACTACGGACAGGGAGGCCGCTGGCTACACCTTC.

The chain recombines TRBV10-2 with TRBJ1-1; D gene ambiguous. Germline CDR1 reads WSHSY; CDR2 reads SAAADI. CDR3 length equals 15 residues. V dropped 3 bases and J dropped 0 bases, with 11 bases sitting between them. The CDR3 region is CASSDLRVVNTEAFF. In DNA form, the CDR3 reads TGCGCCAGCAGTGATCTCCGGGTTGTGAACACTGAAGCTTTCTTT.

This clonotype was observed a handful of times. The chain couples TRBV11-2 to TRBJ2-6, with D perhaps matching TRBD1 or TRBD2 (6 bases each). Germline V CDR1 and CDR2: SGHAT, FQNNGV. There are 16 residues in the CDR3. V shed 4 bases and J shed 1 base, with 11 bases lying between them. The CDR3 is CASSSGAISGANVLTF. CDR3 bases: TGTGCCAGCAGCTCGGGGGCGATATCTGGGGCCAACGTCCTGACTTTC.

Worth noting for this clonotype: At one end the junction does not follow the germline gene, possibly because of a read error. The CDR3 loop is CASSSLGRSGDKYNGQFF. Here the CDR3 DNA reads TGTGCCAGCAGCTCCCTCGGGCGTAGCGGGGATAAGTACAATGGGCAGTTCTTC. The V and J genes are TRBV7-3 and TRBJ2-1; 8 nucleotides match TRBD2. Germline V gives CDR1 SGHTA, CDR2 FQGTGA. There are 18 residues in the CDR3.

This clonotype has a single count. The chain is built from TRBV20-1 and TRBJ2-3; 7 nucleotides align to TRBD1. The length of the CDR3 is 15 residues. CDR1 and CDR2 (germline): DFQATT, SNEGSKA (reference sequence). Trimming removed 0 bases from V and 4 bases from J; junction bases left unmatched: 7. CDR3 coding DNA: TGCAGTGCTAGAGATGGGGACAGAGTATCAGATACGCAGTATTTT. Its translation is CSARDGDRVSDTQYF.

This clonotype has just a few counts. The rearrangement links TRBV2 to TRBJ2-1; the match to TRBD2 covers 8 bases. J was trimmed by 5 bases and V by 3 bases; bases with no gene match: 3. CDR1 and CDR2 (germline): SNHLY, FYNNEI. The CDR3 contains 14 residues. Here the CDR3 DNA reads TGTGCCAGCAGTGATACTAGCGGCCACAATGAGCAGTTCTTC. The encoded protein is CASSDTSGHNEQFF.

This clonotype was seen a few times. The gene calls are TRBV27 and TRBJ1-2; tentative D call: TRBD1 (5 bases). V lost 0 bases, J lost 6 bases, and 8 bases lay in between. This CDR3 is 13 amino acids long. Germline CDR1 reads MNHEY; CDR2 reads SMNVEV (reference sequence). The CDR3: CASSLSGANGYTF. In DNA, the CDR3 is TGTGCCAGCAGTTTATCAGGGGCAAATGGCTACACCTTC.

CDR3 region: CASSTLGLAGLNEQFF. The CDR3 nucleotides are TGTGCCAGCAGTACCCTAGGACTAGCGGGTCTCAATGAGCAGTTCTTC. The chain uses TRBV6-5 and TRBJ2-1; TRBD2 matches 11 bases. The CDR3 sequence is 16 residues long. V shed 5 bases, J shed 6 bases, and the junction held 9 bases outside the gene matches. Per germline, CDR1 MNHEY and CDR2 SVGAGI.

The chain uses TRBV20-1 and TRBJ2-3; 12 bases agree with TRBD2. The CDR3 has 14 residues. V gave up 4 bases and J gave up 8 bases; unmatched junction bases: 7. Germline values: CDR1 DFQATT, CDR2 SNEGSKA (reference sequence). The CDR3 DNA reads TGCAGTGCTATCACGACTAGCGGGGGTGGTACGCAGTATTTT. Translation gives CSAITTSGGGTQYF.

The rearrangement uses TRBV10-3 and TRBJ2-7; D assignment may be TRBD1 or TRBD2 (5 bases each). CDR3 size: 14 residues. V lost 10 bases to trimming and J lost 0 bases, with 16 bases between them. Germline assignment: CDR1 ENHRY and CDR2 SYGVKD. Written as DNA, the CDR3 is TGTGCCACGGGAAAACAGGCAAGCTCCTACGAGCAGTACTTC. Its protein product is CATGKQASSYEQYF.

V gene TRBV9 combines with J gene TRBJ1-1, with D perhaps matching TRBD1 (6 bases). This CDR3 contains 14 residues. Germline values: CDR1 SGDLS, CDR2 YYNGEE. The V end lost 1 base, the J end lost 1 base, and 8 bases lay between the germline ends. CDR3 bases: TGTGCCAGCAGCGTATCGACAGGGAACACTGAAGCTTTCTTT. Protein: CASSVSTGNTEAFF.

This clonotype was recorded many times. This chain connects TRBV20-1 to TRBJ2-6; tentatively, D is TRBD1 (6 bases). CDR1 is DFQATT and CDR2 is SNEGSKA in the germline V gene (reference sequence). V dropped 3 bases and J dropped 2 bases, with 8 bases sitting between them. CDR3 size: 14 residues. The DNA of the CDR3 is TGCAGTGCTAGCAGGGGACCTGGGGCCAACGTCCTGACTTTC. Translation gives CSASRGPGANVLTF.

V is TRBV2 and J is TRBJ1-1; possible D gene TRBD1, 5 bases. This CDR3 region has 14 residues. Germline CDR1 is SNHLY and CDR2 is FYNNEI. V lost 6 bases and J lost 0, with 11 bases in between. Here the CDR3 reads CASRTEVMNTEAFF. Written as DNA, the CDR3 is TGTGCCAGCAGGACAGAAGTGATGAACACTGAAGCTTTCTTT.

J is TRBJ2-3 and V is TRBV3-1, with no clear D. V lost 1 base and J 9 bases, leaving 11 bases between the germline ends. This CDR3 comprises 13 residues. Germline V lookup: CDR1 LGHDT, CDR2 YNNKEL (reference sequence). CDR3 in amino acids: CASSQGRTPTQYF. The CDR3 DNA reads TGTGCCAGCAGCCAAGGTCGGACCCCAACGCAGTATTTT.

This chain links TRBV5-1 with TRBJ1-4, with D uncertain. CDR1 is SGHRS and CDR2 is YFSETQ in the germline V gene. Between the trimmed V and J ends, which lost 7 bases and 2 bases, there was a span of 12 bases. The CDR3 has 14 residues. CDR3 nucleotides: TGCGCCAGCCGTCGGGAGCCCACTAATGAAAAACTGTTTTTT. It is translated as CASRREPTNEKLFF.

In this sample, this clonotype turned up a few times. The CDR3 spells CASSPGPRYNEQFF. The CDR3 DNA sequence: TGTGCCAGCAGTCCGGGGCCCCGCTACAATGAGCAGTTCTTC. V gene TRBV12-3 or TRBV12-4 combines with J gene TRBJ2-1; the D call may be TRBD1 or TRBD2 (5 bases each). This CDR3 comprises 14 residues. V was trimmed by 5 bases and J by 3 bases, leaving 11 bases between them.

The rearrangement links TRBV12-3 or TRBV12-4 to TRBJ2-3; TRBD2 matches 10 bases. The CDR3 runs to 16 residues. With V trimmed by 4 bases and J by 2 bases, 6 bases remained unmatched. CDR3 amino acids: CASSSILAGYTDTQYF. The CDR3 DNA reads TGTGCCAGCAGTTCCATACTAGCGGGGTACACAGATACGCAGTATTTT.

The chain joins TRBV20-1 to TRBJ1-4; D uncertain. V lost 6 bases to trimming and J lost 8 bases, with 13 bases between them. This CDR3 is built from 12 residues. Germline lookup yields CDR1 DFQATT and CDR2 SNEGSKA (reference sequence). CDR3 sequence: CSATGSREKLFF. CDR3 sequence (DNA): TGCAGTGCGACCGGCAGTAGGGAAAAACTGTTTTTT.

The CDR3 DNA reads TGTGCCAGCAGGGGGACAGGCAGCTCCTACGAGCAGTACTTC. Translated: CASRGTGSSYEQYF. V gene TRBV6-1 combines with J gene TRBJ2-7; 8 nucleotides match TRBD1. Germline V gene sequence: CDR1 MNHNS, CDR2 SASEGT. V gave up 6 bases and J gave up 0 bases; unmatched junction bases: 4. CDR3 length equals 14 residues.

The V call is TRBV27, the J call TRBJ2-3, with TRBD1 identical over 8 bases. CDR3 size: 16 residues. The J segment lost 2 bases and the V segment lost 3 bases, leaving 7 bases of the junction unmatched. CDR1 and CDR2 from the germline V gene are MNHEY and SMNVEV (reference sequence). CDR3: CASSFGQGAPTDTQYF. In DNA form, the CDR3 reads TGTGCCAGCAGTTTCGGACAGGGTGCCCCCACAGATACGCAGTATTTT.

The DNA for the CDR3 is TGTGCCAGCAACCCGGGCGATGGTTCTAACTATGGCTACACCTTC. Translated: CASNPGDGSNYGYTF. The chain carries TRBV9 and TRBJ1-2; D not certain. CDR3 length equals 15 residues. The germline gives CDR1 SGDLS, CDR2 YYNGEE. Between the trimmed V and J ends, which lost 6 bases and 0 bases, there was a span of 15 bases.

As to this clonotype: This may come from a read error, since a much larger clone is one base off. The V gene is TRBV6-5, the J gene TRBJ2-5, with 10 nucleotides matching TRBD2. CDR3 length: 15 residues. Trimming removed 5 bases from V and 11 bases from J; junction bases left unmatched: 14. Germline V gene sequence: CDR1 MNHEY, CDR2 SVGAGI. Written as DNA, the CDR3 is TGTGCCAGCAGTCGAAGCGGGGGGGTAAACAAGGAGCAGTACTTC. Its protein product is CASSRSGGVNKEQYF.

This clonotype was counted between two and nine times. The rearrangement uses TRBV12-3 or TRBV12-4 and TRBJ2-3, with 10 bases identical to TRBD2. The CDR3 spans 14 residues. V lost 7 bases, J lost 6 bases, and 7 bases stayed unmatched. CDR3: CASTVAGGIDTQYF. The CDR3 DNA follows: TGTGCCAGCACCGTAGCGGGAGGTATTGATACGCAGTATTTT.

The chain recombines TRBV12-3 or TRBV12-4 with TRBJ2-7; 9 positions agree with TRBD1. Losses at the gene ends were 6 bases for V and 0 bases for J; bases not matched to a gene: 6. CDR3 length equals 15 residues. CDR3 nucleotides: TGTGCCAGCAGGATGACAGGGGGAAGCTCCTACGAGCAGTACTTC. Translated: CASRMTGGSSYEQYF.

The rearrangement uses TRBV15 and TRBJ2-3; 8 bases are shared with TRBD2. The germline gives CDR1 LNHNV, CDR2 YYDKDF (reference sequence). This CDR3 has 16 amino acids. After removal of 8 bases from V and 5 bases from J, the junction contained 15 bases not matched to a gene. In nucleotides, the CDR3 is TGTGCCACCTCGGTATGGACGGGAGGGACCGGAGATACGCAGTATTTT. Translated, it gives CATSVWTGGTGDTQYF.